This T cell receptor beta chain appears in the sequencing data of a study of T cells in Graves' hyperthyroidism and ophthalmopathy. RNA transcripts provided the source from which TCR beta CDR3 regions were amplified. The HTBI set primed first-round TCR CDR3 RT-PCR. TCRdb ran MiXCR on the multiplex PCR reads and lists one entry per CDR3 protein. The sample consists of 250,000 to 350,000 distinct CDR3 sequences, around 22% of them appearing once. For this clonotype: No antigen is known for it. One junction end does not reproduce the germline sequence, and a read error may be involved.

Study results and limitations: Most expanded thyroid clonotypes above 0.001 recurred in blood. A model of 13 V-J pairs discriminated ophthalmopathy from stable hyperthyroidism. With a median lead of about 6.9 months before onset, the model predicted ophthalmopathy.

Using less than 12 ml of fresh peripheral blood, PBMCs were prepared. The germline CDR1 and CDR2 sequences are SGHRS and YFSETQ. The CDR3 has 14 residues. The V gene is TRBV5-1, the J gene TRBJ2-5, with D perhaps matching TRBD1 (6 bases). This TCR was recovered from a young man with Graves' ophthalmopathy. Specimen: blood. The CDR3 DNA is TGCGCCAGCAGCCCCGTGGGACAAGAAGAGACCCGGTACTTC. This gives the protein CASSPVGQEETRYF.